What follows are 31 T cell receptor beta chains derived from one specimen sequenced in a study of T cell changes during pregnancy in multiple sclerosis. Here immunoSEQ multiplex PCR was the method, and the copy in TCRdb shows in-frame clones only, minus some. The data contain about 50,000 clones, about nine tenths of them singletons. Here the sequenced sample was CD4+ T cells from peripheral blood mononuclear cells, taken in the second trimester of pregnancy. These receptors all stem from a female donor with multiple sclerosis, enrolled in a pregnancy study.

This chain joins TRBV9 and TRBJ1-4, with D unclear. The CDR3 contains 15 residues. Germline assignment: CDR1 SGDLS and CDR2 YYNGEE. V lost 3 bases and J lost 0, with 9 bases in between. The DNA of the CDR3 is TGTGCCAGCAGCGAACACGTTGCAACTAATGAAAAACTGTTTTTT. Translation: CASSEHVATNEKLFF.

This chain links TRBV7-9 with TRBJ2-1, with 7 bases aligning to TRBD1. Germline CDR1 and CDR2: SEHNR and FQNEAQ (reference sequence). The CDR3 length is 15 residues. Trimming cost V 5 bases and J 2 bases; bases outside gene matches: 6. The CDR3 spells CASSLTGIPYNEQFF. Written as DNA, the CDR3 is TGTGCCAGCAGCCTGACAGGGATCCCCTACAATGAGCAGTTCTTC.

The chain links TRBV29-1 to TRBJ1-2; D uncertain. The CDR3 contains 12 residues. V lost 3 bases and J 6 bases, leaving 11 bases between the germline ends. The germline gives CDR1 SQVTM, CDR2 ANQGSEA. CDR3 in amino acids: CSVDAGSDGYTF. CDR3 nucleotides: TGCAGCGTTGATGCAGGCTCGGATGGCTACACCTTC. Variable domain in full (rest from reference TRBV29-1 and TRBJ1-2): SAVISQKPSRDICQRGTSLTIQCQVDSQVTMMFWYRQQPGQSLTLIATANQGSEATYESGFVIDKFPISRPNLTFSTLTVSNMSPEDSSIYLCSVDAGSDGYTFGSGTRLTVV.

The V and J genes are TRBV15 and TRBJ1-2; D is undetermined. Germline-derived CDR1 and CDR2 are LNHNV and YYDKDF (reference sequence). Trimming took 3 bases from V and 7 from J, leaving 15 bases between them. The CDR3 runs 14 residues. As DNA, the CDR3 is TGTGCCACCAGCAGTAGGACGACGGGGAGTGGCTACACCTTC. It is translated as CATSSRTTGSGYTF.

V is TRBV6-1 and J is TRBJ2-2; 10 bases are shared with TRBD1. J was trimmed by 5 bases and V by 6 bases; bases with no gene match: 6. The CDR3 contains 15 residues. Germline CDR1 MNHNS, CDR2 SASEGT. CDR3 protein: CASRRQGAGTGELFF. CDR3 nucleotide sequence: TGTGCCAGCAGGAGACAGGGGGCAGGAACCGGGGAGCTGTTTTTT.

CDR3 nucleotide sequence: TGTGCCATCAGTGGGGCGGGGGAAGAGACCCAGTACTTC. This codes for CAISGAGEETQYF. V gene TRBV10-3 combines with J gene TRBJ2-5, with 7 nucleotides matching TRBD2. CDR1 ENHRY and CDR2 SYGVKD come from the germline V gene. This CDR3 contains 13 residues. V was clipped by 4 bases and J by 3 bases; unmatched bases: 2.

The J gene is TRBJ1-2, the V gene TRBV10-3; no definite D call. This CDR3 is built from 11 residues. Germline V CDR1 and CDR2: ENHRY, SYGVKD. Between the trimmed V and J ends, which lost 10 bases and 8 bases, there was a span of 14 bases. CDR3 nucleotide sequence: TGTGCCACTTCGATGGAGTACGGCTACACCTTC. Translated: CATSMEYGYTF.

In its sample, this clone was seen once. The gene calls are TRBV5-6 and TRBJ1-1; the match to TRBD1 covers 9 bases. This CDR3 has 15 amino acids. V trimming: 5 bases; J trimming: 5 bases; junction bases outside the gene matches: 10. The V gene's germline CDR1 is SGHDT and CDR2 YYEEEE. CDR3: CASRQGQGVSTEAFF. The CDR3 DNA sequence: TGTGCCAGCAGACAGGGACAGGGCGTGTCGACTGAAGCTTTCTTT.

The rearrangement links TRBV5-1 to TRBJ1-1; 8 bases match TRBD1. The ends lost 4 bases at V and 4 bases at J; junction bases unmatched: 3. This CDR3 is built from 13 residues. CDR1 SGHRS and CDR2 YFSETQ come from the germline V gene. The CDR3 region is CASSVTGGTEAFF. The CDR3 coding sequence is TGCGCCAGCAGCGTAACAGGGGGCACTGAAGCTTTCTTT.

This chain links TRBV25-1 with TRBJ1-2; TRBD1 matches 8 bases. Germline CDR1 reads MGHDK; CDR2 reads SYGVNS. This CDR3 region has 13 residues. The junction had 5 bases not matched to a gene; V was cut back by 1 base and J by 10 bases. The CDR3 loop reads CASSESDRVAYTF. The CDR3 DNA reads as TGTGCCAGCAGTGAATCGGACAGGGTAGCCTACACCTTC.

The chain links TRBV9 to TRBJ2-3, with 7 bases fitting TRBD2. Per the germline V gene, CDR1 is SGDLS and CDR2 is YYNGEE. The V gene end was trimmed by 4 bases and the J gene end by 5 bases; junction bases not matched to a gene: 10. The CDR3 runs to 15 residues. For the CDR3, the DNA is TGTGCCAGCAGCATCACAATGGGGGGGGGAGATACGCAGTATTTT. It specifies CASSITMGGGDTQYF.

The chain carries TRBV5-1 and TRBJ2-7; 7 positions match TRBD1. The CDR3 extends over 13 amino acids. Per the germline V gene, CDR1 is SGHRS and CDR2 is YFSETQ. V was clipped by 2 bases and J by 3 bases; unmatched bases: 2. The CDR3 nucleotides read TGCGCCAGCAGCTTTGGGACAGTCTACGAGCAGTACTTC. Protein sequence: CASSFGTVYEQYF.

This rearrangement joins TRBV27 to TRBJ2-7, with 11 bases identical to TRBD1. This CDR3 has 13 residues. Germline V gives CDR1 MNHEY, CDR2 SMNVEV (reference sequence). V shed 6 bases, J shed 7 bases, and the junction held 5 bases outside the gene matches. The CDR3 is CASRSDRGLEQYF. The CDR3 bases are TGTGCCAGCAGATCGGACAGGGGGCTTGAGCAGTACTTC.

The count of this clone is one. The rearrangement links TRBV5-3 to TRBJ1-5, with D unresolved. TRBV5-3 counts as an open reading frame of uncertain function. The V end lost 0 bases, the J end lost 5 bases, and 9 bases lay between the germline ends. The CDR3 is made up of 14 amino acids. In nucleotides, the CDR3 is TGTGCCAGAAGCTTGGGGGCCGGGGATCAGCCCCAGCATTTT. Amino acids: CARSLGAGDQPQHF.

The chain uses TRBV5-8 and TRBJ1-6; D gene ambiguous. Germline V gives CDR1 SGHTS, CDR2 YDEGEE. The length of the CDR3 is 15 residues. Trimming shortened V by 4 bases and J by 6 bases, and 14 bases separated the two germline ends. CDR3 bases: TGTGCCAGCAGCCCCGGGTCGCCCTTTAATTCACCCCTCCACTTT. It codes for CASSPGSPFNSPLHF.

V is TRBV19 and J is TRBJ1-2, with D perhaps matching TRBD1 (5 bases). The V gene's germline CDR1 is LNHDA and CDR2 SQIVND (reference sequence). V lost 3 bases to trimming and J lost 9 bases, with 14 bases between them. The CDR3 has 13 amino acids. DNA of the CDR3: TGTGCCAGTAGTATGATCCGGACAACCAGCTACACCTTC. Amino acids: CASSMIRTTSYTF. The whole variable domain, filled in from reference TRBV19 and TRBJ1-2, reads DGGITQSPKYLFRKEGQNVTLSCEQNLNHDAMYWYRQDPGQGLRLIYYSQIVNDFQKGDIAEGYSVSREKKESFPLTVTSAQKNPTAFYLCASSMIRTTSYTFGSGTRLTVV.

The gene calls are TRBV7-9 and TRBJ2-2, with a weak D call TRBD1 (5 bases). Germline values: CDR1 SEHNR, CDR2 FQNEAQ (reference sequence). With 5 bases removed from V and 4 bases from J, the gap between germline ends came to 17 bases. The CDR3 runs to 16 residues. CDR3 sequence reads: CASSPSQGRGTGELFF. In DNA, the CDR3 is TGTGCCAGCAGCCCTTCTCAGGGTAGGGGCACCGGGGAGCTGTTTTTT.

This chain joins TRBV7-2 and TRBJ2-1; 7 positions agree with TRBD2. CDR3 length equals 16 residues. V lost 1 base and J lost 7; bases outside the gene matches: 10. Germline V lookup: CDR1 SGHTA, CDR2 FQGNSA. CDR3: CASSLGRGTVKNEQFF. In nucleotides, the CDR3 is TGTGCCAGCAGCTTAGGGCGGGGGACGGTCAAAAATGAGCAGTTCTTC.

The chain is built from TRBV11-2 and TRBJ2-1; TRBD2 might be the D (6 bases). From germline, CDR1 is SGHAT and CDR2 FQNNGV. The CDR3 is 12 amino acids. Trimming took 6 bases from V and 7 from J, leaving 10 bases between them. The CDR3 DNA is TGTGCCAGCAGAGCCGGAGGGAATGAGCAGTTCTTC. Encoded protein: CASRAGGNEQFF.

The chain joins TRBV29-1 to TRBJ1-1; D is ambiguous. This CDR3 spans 13 amino acids. V lost 1 base, J lost 7 bases, and 13 bases lay in between. Germline assignment: CDR1 SQVTM and CDR2 ANQGSEA. The CDR3 bases are TGCAGCGTTGAAGGGCCCGGCGGGATTGAAGCTTTCTTT. This codes for CSVEGPGGIEAFF.

The chain is built from TRBV7-9 and TRBJ2-2; 10 bases align to TRBD2. Trimming cost V 7 bases and J 4 bases; bases outside gene matches: 6. The V gene's germline CDR1 is SEHNR and CDR2 FQNEAQ (reference sequence). The CDR3 is 15 amino acids. The CDR3: CASILAGLSTGELFF. The CDR3 DNA sequence: TGTGCCAGCATACTAGCGGGGTTGAGCACCGGGGAGCTGTTTTTT.

J is TRBJ1-3 and V is TRBV5-1; D gene unclear. Germline V lookup: CDR1 SGHRS, CDR2 YFSETQ. The V end lost 0 bases, the J end lost 1 base, and 8 bases lay between the germline ends. The CDR3 totals 15 residues. The CDR3, as DNA: TGCGCCAGCAGCTTGGCTCAGGCATCTGGAAACACCATATATTTT. Its translation is CASSLAQASGNTIYF.

V and J are TRBV4-2 and TRBJ2-7, with D possibly being TRBD2 (5 bases). Trimming took off 0 bases at V and 5 bases at J, with 14 bases between the two ends. CDR3 length: 15 residues. CDR1 and CDR2 from the germline V gene are LGHNA and YNFKEQ. The CDR3 loop reads CASSQDLPSFNEQYF. CDR3 in DNA: TGTGCCAGCAGCCAAGATCTCCCTAGCTTCAACGAGCAGTACTTC.

With respect to this clone: This sample also contains other DNA sequences that code for the same CDR3. The CDR3 DNA reads TGTGCCAGCAGCTTAGACAGGGCTAATGAAAAACTGTTTTTT. As protein: CASSLDRANEKLFF. The rearrangement joins TRBV7-2 to TRBJ1-4, with D perhaps TRBD1 (6 bases). V lost 1 base and J 3 bases, leaving 6 bases between the germline ends. Looked up from germline, CDR1 is SGHTA and CDR2 is FQGNSA. The CDR3 totals 14 residues.

This clone has only one observation. The chain recombines TRBV7-4 with TRBJ1-4, with 11 bases fitting TRBD1. The length of the CDR3 is 18 residues. The germline V gene has CDR1 SGHVT and CDR2 SQSDAQ. The V and J ends lost 5 bases and 0 bases, in that order; junction bases with no gene match: 8. The CDR3 DNA follows: TGTGCCAGCAGCCCCGGACAGGGGGCGCCGGCAACTAATGAAAAACTGTTTTTT. Translating it yields CASSPGQGAPATNEKLFF.

This chain joins TRBV5-1 and TRBJ2-1; TRBD2 might be the D (5 bases). Looked up from germline, CDR1 is SGHRS and CDR2 is YFSETQ. Trimming removed 4 bases from V and 14 bases from J, with 13 bases in between. The CDR3 is 11 amino acids. CDR3 nucleotides: TGCGCCAGCAGCGGAGGACTTTATGAGTTCTTC. Amino acid sequence: CASSGGLYEFF.

This clone was counted a single time. This chain uses TRBV11-3 with TRBJ2-3; 7 positions agree with TRBD2. The CDR3 extends over 16 amino acids. In germline, CDR1 is SGHNT, CDR2 YENEEA. The V segment lost 5 bases and the J segment 1 base; nucleotides outside the gene matches: 9. The CDR3 region has the DNA TGTGCCAGCAGCCCCCCCGGCGGGGGTGGCACAGATACGCAGTATTTT. Translation: CASSPPGGGGTDTQYF. The full variable domain, with the rest looked up from reference TRBV11-3 and TRBJ2-3, is EAGVVQSPRYKIIEKKQPVAFWCNPISGHNTLYWYLQNLGQGPELLIRYENEEAVDDSQLPKDRFSAERLKGVDSTLKIQPAELGDSAVYLCASSPPGGGGTDTQYFGPGTRLTVL.

The chain carries TRBV6-1 and TRBJ2-3; maybe TRBD2 (6 bases). This CDR3 is 15 amino acids long. Trimming took 4 bases from V and 3 from J, leaving 14 bases between them. Germline V gene lookup returns CDR1 MNHNS and CDR2 SASEGT. Written as DNA, the CDR3 is TGTGCCAGCAGTGGTTTGCGGGGAGCTACAGATACGCAGTATTTT. It yields the protein CASSGLRGATDTQYF.

The chain recombines TRBV4-1 with TRBJ2-3, with TRBD2 identical over 9 bases. With 0 bases clipped from V and 1 base from J, the junction kept 14 bases outside the gene matches. Germline V lookup: CDR1 MGHRA, CDR2 YSYEKL. This CDR3 spans 20 amino acids. The CDR3 protein is CASSQDNGGRRGGRTDTQYF. The CDR3 DNA sequence: TGCGCCAGCAGCCAAGATAATGGGGGTCGGCGGGGGGGCCGCACAGATACGCAGTATTTT.

This chain connects TRBV10-2 to TRBJ2-7, with TRBD1 matching 8 bases. The trim removed 0 bases at V and 9 bases at J, leaving 10 bases unmatched. CDR1 WSHSY and CDR2 SAAADI come from the germline V gene. The CDR3 sequence is 15 residues long. The CDR3 spells CASSESPNRGFRQYF. The CDR3 nucleotides are TGCGCCAGCAGTGAGTCCCCAAACAGGGGGTTCAGGCAGTACTTC.

The chain combines TRBV7-9 with TRBJ1-2, with 11 bases identical to TRBD1. Per germline, CDR1 SEHNR and CDR2 FQNEAQ (reference sequence). The CDR3 runs to 15 residues. The trim removed 3 bases at V and 3 bases at J, leaving 3 bases unmatched. This CDR3 is CASSFRGQGDYGYTF. CDR3 nucleotide sequence: TGTGCCAGCAGCTTTAGGGGACAGGGGGACTATGGCTACACCTTC.